This T cell receptor (beta chain) was sequenced during a study of cytomegalovirus exposure and HLA in healthy donors. Study in general: Among the roughly 400 genotyped donors, 65% to 85% were placed in the Caucasian-associated ancestry cluster. Study-level results: Accurate predictions that matched the HLA-A and HLA-B alleles of most subjects were reportedly made from TCR beta sequences. The later analysis indicated that the majority of CMV-associated TCR beta chains appeared HLA-restricted.

Primers: 60 Vbeta forward and 13 Jbeta reverse. The assay was immunoSEQ multiplex PCR, and TCRdb's table has in-frame clones only and misses some. The sample carries around 210,000 clones, about 88% recorded once. Comment on this clone: The antigen is undetermined.

The specimen sequenced was PBMCs. The clonotype was recovered from a girl aged 2-10 years in good health and CMV-seronegative.

The CDR3 is CASRDRGRDYGYTF. DNA for the CDR3: TGTGCCAGTAGAGACAGGGGTCGAGACTATGGCTACACCTTC. The V and J genes are TRBV19 and TRBJ1-2, with 8 bases fitting TRBD1. CDR1 LNHDA and CDR2 SQIVND come from the germline V gene (reference sequence). The CDR3 sequence is 14 residues long. J was trimmed by 3 bases and V by 6 bases; bases with no gene match: 6.